The 16 T cell receptor beta chains below were found in one sample sequenced in a study of neurological immune-mediated disorders. TCRdb re-analysed the 5' RACE reads in MiXCR, keeping a single row per CDR3 protein. The sample shows 55,000 to 75,000 distinct CDR3 sequences, about 2.5% of them seen only once. The sequenced material came from PBMCs. The receptors derive from a man aged 50 to 60 with multiple sclerosis.

This clonotype was recorded many times. The CDR3 coding sequence is TGTGCCAGCAGCCCCACCCGGGACTCACCCTCAGAGACCCAGTACTTC. Amino acid sequence: CASSPTRDSPSETQYF. The chain recombines TRBV7-2 with TRBJ2-5; a weak D match, TRBD2 (6 bases). Trimming pared 5 bases from V and 4 bases from J, leaving 20 bases between. The germline V gene encodes CDR1 SGHTA and CDR2 FQGNSA. The CDR3 sequence is 16 residues long.

This clonotype has a count of ten or more. The chain links TRBV5-1 to TRBJ2-7; no reliable D call. Per germline, CDR1 SGHRS and CDR2 YFSETQ. With 0 bases removed from V and 8 bases from J, the gap between germline ends came to 18 bases. The CDR3 covers 15 residues. CDR3 amino acids: CASSLANTQQVQQYF. CDR3 DNA sequence: TGCGCCAGCAGCTTGGCCAATACTCAGCAGGTTCAGCAGTACTTC.

In this sample, this clonotype turned up many times. J is TRBJ2-5 and V is TRBV7-2; possibly TRBD1 for D (6 bases). CDR1 SGHTA and CDR2 FQGNSA come from the germline V gene. Trimming took 3 bases from V and 1 from J, leaving 9 bases between them. The CDR3 sequence is 14 residues long. In DNA, the CDR3 is TGTGCCAGCAGCTTCTTCAGGGGCCAAGAGACCCAGTACTTC. Translating it yields CASSFFRGQETQYF.

This clonotype was detected many times. V is TRBV12-3 or TRBV12-4 and J is TRBJ1-2; D unresolved. The germline V and J ends were trimmed by 1 base and 7 bases, with 16 bases remaining between them. The CDR3 is made up of 15 amino acids. CDR3 nucleotide sequence: TGTGCCAGCAGTTTAGATCTGAAGACCTTATCTGGCTACACCTTC. It specifies CASSLDLKTLSGYTF.

This clonotype appeared many times. The CDR3 reads CSASVTSGASTDTQYF. CDR3 nucleotides: TGCAGTGCTAGTGTTACTAGCGGGGCCAGCACAGATACGCAGTATTTT. The chain employs TRBV20-1 and TRBJ2-3; 10 bases agree with TRBD2. The CDR3 extends over 16 amino acids. Germline V gene data show CDR1 as DFQATT and CDR2 as SNEGSKA (reference sequence). Trimming at V came to 3 bases and at J to 0 bases, leaving 6 bases not matched to a gene.

The chain recombines TRBV3-1 with TRBJ2-5; D gene uncertain. Trimming left V 4 bases short and J 5 bases short, with 11 bases between. Germline assignment: CDR1 LGHDT and CDR2 YNNKEL (reference sequence). CDR3 length equals 13 residues. The CDR3 DNA reads TGTGCCAGCAGCCTCCTACCGACGGAGACCCAGTACTTC. This translates into CASSLLPTETQYF.

In its sample, this clonotype was seen many times. The V and J genes are TRBV12-3 or TRBV12-4 and TRBJ1-6, with 8 positions matching TRBD1. J gave up 6 bases and V 5 bases, and 9 bases lay outside the gene matches. This CDR3 region has 16 residues. CDR3 region: CASSPGLGQVNSPLHF. The CDR3 DNA reads as TGTGCCAGCAGTCCCGGCTTGGGACAGGTTAATTCACCCCTCCACTTT.

This clonotype was counted ten times or more. The chain joins TRBV6-5 to TRBJ1-6; the D is unclear. Trimming took 2 bases from V and 8 from J, leaving 13 bases between them. Germline V gene lookup returns CDR1 MNHEY and CDR2 SVGAGI. The CDR3 contains 15 residues. This chain's CDR3 is CASSYIAQADSPLHF. DNA for the CDR3: TGTGCCAGCAGTTACATCGCCCAGGCCGATTCACCCCTCCACTTT.

This clonotype was seen ten or more times. V is TRBV7-9 and J is TRBJ2-3; the D gene is possibly TRBD1 (5 bases). V was shortened by 5 bases and J by 4 bases, with 7 bases between the two germline ends. The CDR3 is 12 amino acids. CDR1 and CDR2 (germline): SEHNR, FQNEAQ (reference sequence). CDR3 region: CASSPRADTQYF. The CDR3 DNA reads as TGTGCCAGCAGCCCCAGGGCAGATACGCAGTATTTT.

This clonotype was found many times. The chain couples TRBV4-3 to TRBJ2-7; 8 positions match TRBD2. The trim removed 0 bases at V and 10 bases at J, leaving 5 bases unmatched. This CDR3 has 13 amino acids. Germline CDR1 and CDR2: LGHNA and YSLEER. In nucleotides, the CDR3 is TGCGCCAGCAGCCAAGATTGGAGCGGGGGACAGTACTTC. This encodes CASSQDWSGGQYF.

This clonotype was recorded at least ten times. The chain couples TRBV5-5 to TRBJ1-5; D gene uncertain. Trimming stripped 3 bases from V and 1 base from J, with 8 bases between. In germline, CDR1 is SGHKS, CDR2 YYEKEE (reference sequence). The CDR3 runs to 14 residues. The CDR3 DNA sequence: TGTGCCAGCAGCTCTAGACAAAGCAATCAGCCCCAGCATTTT. Translating it yields CASSSRQSNQPQHF.

This clonotype was recorded many times. The gene calls are TRBV7-7 and TRBJ2-5, with 9 bases matching TRBD2. CDR3 size: 14 residues. Unmatched junction bases numbered 6, after V lost 5 bases and J lost 5 bases. CDR1 and CDR2 (germline): SSHAT, FNYEAQ (reference sequence). This CDR3 is CASSPGLARETQYF. The CDR3 bases are TGTGCCAGCAGCCCGGGACTAGCTCGGGAGACCCAGTACTTC.

This CDR3 reads CASRRGLASYEQYF. For the CDR3, the DNA is TGTGCCAGCAGACGGGGACTAGCCTCTTACGAGCAGTACTTC. The gene calls are TRBV6-2 or TRBV6-3 and TRBJ2-7, with 9 bases matching TRBD2. Unmatched junction bases numbered 7, after V lost 6 bases and J lost 4 bases. This CDR3 is built from 14 residues. Germline CDR1 reads MNHEY; CDR2 reads SVGEGT.

This clonotype was observed at least ten times. The chain joins TRBV12-3 or TRBV12-4 to TRBJ2-7; possible D gene TRBD1, 5 bases. Trimming took 9 bases from V and 0 from J, leaving 15 bases between them. The CDR3 length is 14 residues. CDR3 DNA: TGTGCCAGTACACCGTCAGGGTTCTCCTACGAGCAGTACTTC. This translates into CASTPSGFSYEQYF.

This clonotype was recorded many times. The gene calls are TRBV5-6 and TRBJ1-1; maybe TRBD1 (6 bases). The V and J ends lost 0 bases and 2 bases respectively, with 11 bases between them. CDR1 is SGHDT and CDR2 is YYEEEE in the germline V gene. The CDR3 spans 15 residues. As DNA, the CDR3 is TGTGCCAGCAGCTTGGCGGGACAAGAAAACACTGAAGCTTTCTTT. As protein: CASSLAGQENTEAFF.

This clonotype was counted ten times or more. V and J are TRBV28 and TRBJ2-7, with 8 bases lining up with TRBD1. Germline V gene lookup returns CDR1 MDHEN and CDR2 SYDVKM. The CDR3 covers 15 residues. V trimming: 2 bases; J trimming: 0 bases; junction bases outside the gene matches: 3. Here the CDR3 reads CASSLPGTGSYEQYF. For the CDR3, the DNA is TGTGCCAGCAGTTTACCCGGGACAGGCTCCTACGAGCAGTACTTC.